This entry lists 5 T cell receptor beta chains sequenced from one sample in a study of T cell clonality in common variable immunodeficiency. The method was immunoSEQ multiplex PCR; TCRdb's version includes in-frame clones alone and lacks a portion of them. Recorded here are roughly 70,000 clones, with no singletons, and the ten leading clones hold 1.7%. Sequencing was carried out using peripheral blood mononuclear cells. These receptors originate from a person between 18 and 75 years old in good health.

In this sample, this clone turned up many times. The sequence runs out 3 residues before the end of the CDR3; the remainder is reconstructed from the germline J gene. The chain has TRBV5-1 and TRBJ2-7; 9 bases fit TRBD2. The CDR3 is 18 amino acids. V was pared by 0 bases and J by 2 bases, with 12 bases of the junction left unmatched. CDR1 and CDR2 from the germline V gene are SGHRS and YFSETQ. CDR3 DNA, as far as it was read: TGCGCCAGCAGCTTGGGACCCCTTGGGGTAGCGGGAGCCTACGAG. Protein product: CASSLGPLGVAGAYE. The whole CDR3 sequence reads CASSLGPLGVAGAYEQYF.

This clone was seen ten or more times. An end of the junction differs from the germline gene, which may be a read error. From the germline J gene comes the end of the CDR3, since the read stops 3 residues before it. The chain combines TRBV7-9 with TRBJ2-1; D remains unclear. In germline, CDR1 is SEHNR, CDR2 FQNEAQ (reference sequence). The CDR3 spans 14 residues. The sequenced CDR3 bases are TGTGCCAGCGGCTTAGGTACGGGTGGCGATGAG. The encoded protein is CASGLGTGGDE. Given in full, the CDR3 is CASGLGTGGDEQFF. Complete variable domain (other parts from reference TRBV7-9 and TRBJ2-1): DTGVSQNPRHKITKRGQNVTFRCDPISEHNRLYWYRQTLGQGPEFLTYFQNEAQLEKSRLLSDRFSAERPKGSFSTLEIQRTEQGDSAMYLCASGLGTGGDEQFFGPGTRLTVL.

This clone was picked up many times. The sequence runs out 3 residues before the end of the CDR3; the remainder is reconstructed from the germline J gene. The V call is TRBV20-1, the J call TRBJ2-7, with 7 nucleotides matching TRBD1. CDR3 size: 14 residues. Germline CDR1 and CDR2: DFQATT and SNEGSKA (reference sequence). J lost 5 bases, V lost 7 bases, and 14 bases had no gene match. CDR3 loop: CSVRIGTENNEQYF. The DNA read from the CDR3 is TGCAGTGTAAGAATCGGGACAGAGAACAACGAG.

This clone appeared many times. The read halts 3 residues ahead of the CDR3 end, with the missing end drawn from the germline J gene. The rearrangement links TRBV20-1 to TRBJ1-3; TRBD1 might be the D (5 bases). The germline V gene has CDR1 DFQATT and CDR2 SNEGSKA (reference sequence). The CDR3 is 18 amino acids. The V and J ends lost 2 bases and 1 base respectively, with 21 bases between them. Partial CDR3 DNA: TGCAGTGCTAGAAAGGGAATGGAGGGGTGGGGATCTGGAAACACC. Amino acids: CSARKGMEGWGSGNT. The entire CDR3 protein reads CSARKGMEGWGSGNTIYF.

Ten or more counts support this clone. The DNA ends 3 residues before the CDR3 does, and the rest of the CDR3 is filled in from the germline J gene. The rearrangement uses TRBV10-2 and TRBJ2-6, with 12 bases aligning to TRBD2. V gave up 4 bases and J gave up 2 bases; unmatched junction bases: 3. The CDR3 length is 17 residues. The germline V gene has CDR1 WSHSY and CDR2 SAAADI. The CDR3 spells CASSAASGRAGANVLTF. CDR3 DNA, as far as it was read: TGCGCCAGCAGTGCGGCTAGCGGGAGGGCTGGGGCCAACGTC.